This T cell receptor beta chain was recovered during a study of cytomegalovirus exposure and HLA in healthy donors. Study outcomes and limitations: Later on, an analysis found that several of the most significant clusters appeared to be linked to common viral pathogens, which included parvovirus B19.

Worth noting for this clone: Its antigen is as yet unknown.

V lost 4 bases and J 5 bases, leaving 18 bases between the germline ends. CDR1 and CDR2 (germline): SEHNR, FQNEAQ (reference sequence). The CDR3 is 15 residues long. The PCR ran on 60 Vbeta and 13 Jbeta primers. Profiled with immunoSEQ multiplex PCR; TCRdb holds only in-frame clones, not every one. The profile covers 180,000 or so clones, with about three quarters appearing a single time and less than 8% taken by the ten largest. The source is a man aged 40-49 years in good health and CMV-seropositive. The gene calls are TRBV7-9 and TRBJ2-7; D possibly corresponds to TRBD1 (5 bases). Sequencing used PBMCs. In DNA form, the CDR3 reads TGTGCCAGCAGCTCGCCAGTATCCCAGGGTAACGAGCAGTACTTC. It encodes CASSSPVSQGNEQYF.